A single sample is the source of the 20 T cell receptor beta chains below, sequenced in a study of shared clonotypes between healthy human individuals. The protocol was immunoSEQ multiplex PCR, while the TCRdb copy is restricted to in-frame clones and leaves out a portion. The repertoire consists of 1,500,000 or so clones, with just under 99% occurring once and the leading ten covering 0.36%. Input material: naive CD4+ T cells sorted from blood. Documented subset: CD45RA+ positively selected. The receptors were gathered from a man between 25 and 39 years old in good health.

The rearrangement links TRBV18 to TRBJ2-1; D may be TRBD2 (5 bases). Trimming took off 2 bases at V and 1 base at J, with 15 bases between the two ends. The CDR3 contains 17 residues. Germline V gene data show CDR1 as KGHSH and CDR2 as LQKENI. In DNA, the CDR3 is TGTGCCAGCTCACCATCTCGGTTTAGCGCATCCTACAATGAGCAGTTCTTC. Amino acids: CASSPSRFSASYNEQFF.

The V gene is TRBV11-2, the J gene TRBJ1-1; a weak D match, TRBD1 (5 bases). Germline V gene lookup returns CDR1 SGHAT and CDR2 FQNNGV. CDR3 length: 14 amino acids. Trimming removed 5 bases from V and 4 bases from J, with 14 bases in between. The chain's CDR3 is CASSGGARGTEAFF. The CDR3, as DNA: TGTGCCAGCAGCGGTGGGGCCCGGGGCACTGAAGCTTTCTTT.

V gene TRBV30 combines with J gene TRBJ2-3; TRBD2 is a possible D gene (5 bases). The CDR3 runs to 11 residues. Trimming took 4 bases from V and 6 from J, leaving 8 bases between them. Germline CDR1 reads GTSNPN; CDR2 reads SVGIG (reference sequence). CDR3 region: CAWIRRDTQYF. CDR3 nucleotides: TGTGCCTGGATACGGAGGGATACGCAGTATTTT.

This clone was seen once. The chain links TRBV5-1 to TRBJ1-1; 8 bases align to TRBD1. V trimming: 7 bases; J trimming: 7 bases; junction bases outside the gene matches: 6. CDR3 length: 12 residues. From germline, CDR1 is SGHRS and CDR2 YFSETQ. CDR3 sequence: CASGGQGLEAFF. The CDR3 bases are TGCGCCAGCGGCGGACAGGGCCTTGAAGCTTTCTTT.

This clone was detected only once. The CDR3 region is CASSPPGQGLTSYEQYF. CDR3 nucleotide sequence: TGTGCCAGCAGCCCACCGGGACAGGGATTAACCTCCTACGAGCAGTACTTC. The gene calls are TRBV28 and TRBJ2-7, with 9 bases aligning to TRBD1. CDR1 MDHEN and CDR2 SYDVKM come from the germline V gene. The V gene end was trimmed by 6 bases and the J gene end by 0 bases; junction bases not matched to a gene: 12. This CDR3 has 17 residues.

Written as DNA, the CDR3 is TGTGCCAGCAGCTCCGGTGGTAGGGGTTACGAGCAGTACTTC. It codes for CASSSGGRGYEQYF. The chain has TRBV7-8 and TRBJ2-7; D may be TRBD1 (5 bases). The CDR3 totals 14 residues. Germline CDR1 and CDR2: SGHVS and FQNEAQ. The V and J ends lost 4 bases and 4 bases respectively, with 14 bases between them.

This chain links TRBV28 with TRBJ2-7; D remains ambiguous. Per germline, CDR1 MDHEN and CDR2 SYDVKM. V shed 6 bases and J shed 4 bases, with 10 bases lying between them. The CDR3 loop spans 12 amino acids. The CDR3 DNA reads TGTGCCAGCAGACGACGGAGTTACGAGCAGTACTTC. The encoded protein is CASRRRSYEQYF. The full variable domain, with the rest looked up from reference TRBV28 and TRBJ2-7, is DVKVTQSSRYLVKRTGEKVFLECVQDMDHENMFWYRQDPGLGLRLIYFSYDVKMKEKGDIPEGYSVSREKKERFSLILESASTNQTSMYLCASRRRSYEQYFGPGTRLTVT.

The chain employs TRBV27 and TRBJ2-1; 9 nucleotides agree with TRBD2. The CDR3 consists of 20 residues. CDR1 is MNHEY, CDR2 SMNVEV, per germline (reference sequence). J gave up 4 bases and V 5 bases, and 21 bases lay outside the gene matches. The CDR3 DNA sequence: TGTGCCAGCAGTCCCCGGATCCCGTTGGCTAGCGGGAAGTTTTACAATGAGCAGTTCTTC. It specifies CASSPRIPLASGKFYNEQFF.

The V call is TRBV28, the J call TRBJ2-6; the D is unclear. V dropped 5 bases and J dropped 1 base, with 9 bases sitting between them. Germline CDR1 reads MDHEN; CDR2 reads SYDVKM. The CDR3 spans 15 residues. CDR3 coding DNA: TGTGCCAGCAGTCAGGTGATGTCTGGGGCCAACGTCCTGACTTTC. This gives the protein CASSQVMSGANVLTF.

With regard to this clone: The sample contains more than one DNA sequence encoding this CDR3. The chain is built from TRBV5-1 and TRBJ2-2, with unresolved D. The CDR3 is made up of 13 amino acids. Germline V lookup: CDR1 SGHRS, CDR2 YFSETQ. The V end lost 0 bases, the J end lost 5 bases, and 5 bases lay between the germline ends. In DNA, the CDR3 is TGCGCCAGCAGCTTGGAGGGTACCGGGGAGCTGTTTTTT. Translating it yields CASSLEGTGELFF.

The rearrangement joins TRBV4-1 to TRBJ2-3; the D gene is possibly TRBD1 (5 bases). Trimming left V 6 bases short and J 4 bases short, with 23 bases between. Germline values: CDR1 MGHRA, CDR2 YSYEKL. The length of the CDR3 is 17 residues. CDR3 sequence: CASRKGFQASAPDTQYF. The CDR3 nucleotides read TGCGCCAGCAGAAAGGGGTTTCAGGCCTCAGCCCCAGATACGCAGTATTTT.

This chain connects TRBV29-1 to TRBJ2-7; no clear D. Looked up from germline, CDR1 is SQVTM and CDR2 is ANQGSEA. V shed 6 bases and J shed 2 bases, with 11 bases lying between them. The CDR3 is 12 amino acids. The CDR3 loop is CSVLVDAYEQYF. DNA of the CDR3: TGCAGCGTGCTGGTGGATGCCTACGAGCAGTACTTC.

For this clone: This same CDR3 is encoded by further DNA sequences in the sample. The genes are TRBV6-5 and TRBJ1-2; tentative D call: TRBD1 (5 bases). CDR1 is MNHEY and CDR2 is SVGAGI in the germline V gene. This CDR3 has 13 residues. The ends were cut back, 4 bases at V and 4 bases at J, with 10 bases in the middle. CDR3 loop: CASSSREGYGYTF. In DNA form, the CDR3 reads TGTGCCAGCAGTTCCAGGGAGGGCTATGGCTACACCTTC.

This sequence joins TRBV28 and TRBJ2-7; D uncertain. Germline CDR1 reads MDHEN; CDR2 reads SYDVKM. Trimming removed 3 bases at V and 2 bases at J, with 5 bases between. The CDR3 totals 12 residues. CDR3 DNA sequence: TGTGCCAGCAGTTTCTCGACCTACGAGCAGTACTTC. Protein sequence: CASSFSTYEQYF. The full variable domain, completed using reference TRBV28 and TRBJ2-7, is DVKVTQSSRYLVKRTGEKVFLECVQDMDHENMFWYRQDPGLGLRLIYFSYDVKMKEKGDIPEGYSVSREKKERFSLILESASTNQTSMYLCASSFSTYEQYFGPGTRLTVT.

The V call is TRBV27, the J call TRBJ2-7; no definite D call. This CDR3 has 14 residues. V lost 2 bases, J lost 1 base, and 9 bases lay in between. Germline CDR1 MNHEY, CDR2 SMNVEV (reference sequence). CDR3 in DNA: TGTGCCAGCAGTTTAATTCCGGATTCCTACGAGCAGTACTTC. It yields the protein CASSLIPDSYEQYF.

CDR3 coding DNA: TGCGCCAGCAGCCAGACATTTAGCCTGCCCTCAGATACGCAGTATTTT. Its translation: CASSQTFSLPSDTQYF. The V call is TRBV4-1, the J call TRBJ2-3; D ambiguous. Trimming removed 3 bases from V and 4 bases from J, with 17 bases in between. The CDR3 has 16 amino acids. Germline V gene data show CDR1 as MGHRA and CDR2 as YSYEKL.

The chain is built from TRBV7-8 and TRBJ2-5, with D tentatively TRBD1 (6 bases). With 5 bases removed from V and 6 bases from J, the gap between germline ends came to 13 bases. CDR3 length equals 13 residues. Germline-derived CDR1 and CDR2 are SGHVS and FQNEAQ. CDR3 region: CASSQTGPQTQYF. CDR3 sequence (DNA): TGTGCCAGCAGCCAGACAGGTCCGCAGACCCAGTACTTC.

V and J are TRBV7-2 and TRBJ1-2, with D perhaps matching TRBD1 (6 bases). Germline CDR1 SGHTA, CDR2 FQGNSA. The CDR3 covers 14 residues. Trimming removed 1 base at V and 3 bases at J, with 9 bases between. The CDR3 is CASSLGQAYYGYTF. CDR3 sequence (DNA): TGTGCCAGCAGCTTAGGACAGGCCTACTATGGCTACACCTTC.

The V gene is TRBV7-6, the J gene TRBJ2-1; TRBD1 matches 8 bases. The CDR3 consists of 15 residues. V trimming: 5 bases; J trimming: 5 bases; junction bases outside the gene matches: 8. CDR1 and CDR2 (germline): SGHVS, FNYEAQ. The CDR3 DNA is TGTGCCAGCAGCCAAGGACAGGGCGCAGACAATGAGCAGTTCTTC. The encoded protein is CASSQGQGADNEQFF. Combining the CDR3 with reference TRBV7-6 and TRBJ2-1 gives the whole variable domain GAGVSQSPRYKVTKRGQDVALRCDPISGHVSLYWYRQALGQGPEFLTYFNYEAQQDKSGLPNDRFSAERPEGSISTLTIQRTEQRDSAMYRCASSQGQGADNEQFFGPGTRLTVL.

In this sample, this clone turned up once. The CDR3 DNA is TGTGCCAGCAGCTTAGGGTTGGGTGAGCAGTTCTTC. Amino acid sequence: CASSLGLGEQFF. The chain uses TRBV7-6 and TRBJ2-1; D is undetermined. CDR1 SGHVS and CDR2 FNYEAQ come from the germline V gene. Between the trimmed V and J ends, which lost 1 base and 9 bases, there was a span of 7 bases. CDR3 length: 12 residues.